The rows below give T cell receptor beta chains drawn from one sample of a study of T cell repertoires in cytomegalovirus infection. Each CDR3 protein is one row after TCRdb ran MiXCR on the reads. The sample contains approximately 250,000 distinct CDR3 sequences, roughly 10% of which appear only once. Sample: PBMCs. These receptor sequences come from a human donor in good health (CMV status not recorded). Some clones in this sample may be carry-over from other donors' samples. Each CDR3 is given with its conserved first and last residue. Expanded clones get a size class; other rows say once, few or many, or leave the size out.

TRBJ1-4 TRBV20-1 NA CSAPSAGTLGEKLFF
TRBJ1-2 TRBV7-2 many CASSPDKGLGYTF
TRBJ1-2 TRBV7-2 many CASSQGQNYGYTF
TRBJ1-5 TRBV10-3 many CAISGSGGEPQHF
TRBJ2-1 TRBV7-2 many CASSTPGGYNEQFF
TRBJ2-1 TRBV6-2/TRBV6-3 many CASSPDRNNEQFF
TRBJ1-6 TRBV27 NA CASSNRQGANSPLHF
TRBJ2-1 TRBV18 NA CASSTGRSNEQFF
TRBJ2-5 TRBV7-2 many CASSSYRGPTGTQYF
TRBJ1-3 TRBV11-2 many CASSRTGVNTIYF
TRBJ2-7 TRBV7-2 many CASSLVQHSAYEQYF
TRBJ2-5 TRBV7-2 NA CASSLVAGGETQYF
TRBJ2-5 TRBV2 many CAGGTGGIETQYF
TRBJ2-2 TRBV7-2 many CASSYIPTGELFF
TRBJ2-5 TRBV7-2 few CASSSHFGGTQYF
TRBJ1-6 TRBV6-6 few CASSSGTGRVNSPLHF
TRBJ2-7 TRBV30 few CAWKLSRDSYEQYF
TRBJ2-7 TRBV7-6 many CASSWLQGVGEQYF
TRBJ1-6 TRBV7-2 many CASSSQGVGSPLHF
TRBJ2-5 TRBV20-1 many CSASILDRGPETQYF
TRBJ2-2 TRBV7-2 few CASSLFTGRTGELFF
TRBJ2-3 TRBV7-8 many CASSLGGLAVGTDTQYF
TRBJ2-3 TRBV27 many CASSRTGYTDTQYF
TRBJ2-5 TRBV4-1 few CASSQGGGAYQETQYF
TRBJ2-7 TRBV7-2 few CASRPPGTSSYEQYF
TRBJ2-7 TRBV6-6 many CASSYLAGARSYEQYF
TRBJ2-5 TRBV12-3/TRBV12-4 NA CASSSKGVAETQYF
TRBJ2-3 TRBV6-2/TRBV6-3 many CASSYSWTDYTDTQYF
TRBJ1-2 TRBV5-4 many CASSSKTGLYGYTF
TRBJ1-1 TRBV7-2 many CASSLTRVTEAFF
TRBJ2-7 TRBV28 few CASSLFQISGSEQYF
TRBJ2-7 TRBV19 many CASSSGFHEQYF
TRBJ2-5 TRBV28 NA CASSRGQGALKTQYF
TRBJ1-1 TRBV12-5 many CASDGPGGTEAFF
TRBJ2-7 TRBV7-9 many CASSPATGGNEQYF
TRBJ1-1 TRBV6-6 many CASSYSQGIRTEAFF
TRBJ2-1 TRBV27 many CASTTGLAGDVQFF
TRBJ2-3 TRBV7-2 many CASSSQTGTSGSTQYF
TRBJ2-7 TRBV7-8 many CASSLQARIYEQYF
TRBJ2-6 TRBV6-2/TRBV6-3 NA CASSYDGRTPGANVLTF
TRBJ2-3 TRBV5-1 NA CASSLGFGDTQYF
TRBJ2-4 TRBV2 NA CASSARTGTENIQYF
TRBJ2-6 TRBV7-2 many CASSSRGPGANVLTF
TRBJ1-2 TRBV7-3 few CASSLNPGDHGYTF
TRBJ2-1 TRBV7-2 few CASSLAATSRSLSYNEQFF
TRBJ1-1 TRBV28 many CASSLLLGVGTEAFF
TRBJ2-5 TRBV20-1 few CSARVGQGGTWQETQYF
TRBJ1-5 TRBV29-1 NA CSVCAGGVDQPQHF
TRBJ2-2 TRBV7-2 many CASSAPAVFTGELFF
TRBJ2-1 TRBV12-3/TRBV12-4 few CASSLAFEQFF
TRBJ1-5 TRBV7-2 many CASSLRGANSNQPQHF
TRBJ2-7 TRBV7-2 few CASSLVKNYEQYF
TRBJ2-7 TRBV7-9 few CASSLNRGSYEQYF
TRBJ2-1 TRBV7-9 NA CASSLFMGNEQFF
TRBJ2-2 TRBV6-5 many CASRRSGTLNTGELFF
TRBJ2-7 TRBV7-2 many CASSTGYGQDTYEQYF
TRBJ2-3 TRBV7-2 many CASSFKGTGSFADTQYF
TRBJ1-2 TRBV7-2 many CASSARQGDGYTF
TRBJ1-2 TRBV7-2 many CASSPRTPNYGYTF